This section outlines one TCR beta chain sequence together with its context. Its antigen is undetermined. These data belong to a study of monozygotic twins with inflammatory bowel disease. Study-level results: Among IBD patients, TCRbeta diversity (inverse Simpson) was lower than in healthy co-twins.

Researchers collected over 2 ml of blood per donor. Samples each yielded cDNA through eight separate reactions. Reprocessing the 5' RACE reads, TCRdb reports a single entry for every CDR3 protein and omits DNA. Its table lists approximately 400,000 distinct CDR3 sequences. This TCR was sampled from a human donor with ulcerative colitis or Crohn's disease, or a healthy co-twin of an affected twin (not recorded which). Input material: blood.

The chain's CDR3 is CASSPGPGGRSDTQYF. This chain connects TRBV7-9 to TRBJ2-3; TCRdb calls TRBD2, which cannot be checked without DNA. The germline CDR1 and CDR2 sequences are SEHNR and FQNEAQ (reference sequence). The CDR3 totals 16 residues.